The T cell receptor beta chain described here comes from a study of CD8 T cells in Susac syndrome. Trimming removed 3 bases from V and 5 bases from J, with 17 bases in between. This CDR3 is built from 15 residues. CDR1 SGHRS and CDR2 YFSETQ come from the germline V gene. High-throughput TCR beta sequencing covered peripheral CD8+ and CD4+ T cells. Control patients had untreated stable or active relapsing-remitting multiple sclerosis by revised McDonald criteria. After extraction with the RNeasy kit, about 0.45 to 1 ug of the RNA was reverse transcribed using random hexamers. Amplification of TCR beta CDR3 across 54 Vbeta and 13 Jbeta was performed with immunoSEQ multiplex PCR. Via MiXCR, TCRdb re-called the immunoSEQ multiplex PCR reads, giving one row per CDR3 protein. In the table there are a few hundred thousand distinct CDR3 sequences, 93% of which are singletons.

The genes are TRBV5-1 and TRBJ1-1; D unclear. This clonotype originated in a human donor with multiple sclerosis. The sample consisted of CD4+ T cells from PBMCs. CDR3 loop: CASSSEGPPNTEAFF. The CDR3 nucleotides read TGCGCCAGCAGCTCGGAAGGCCCCCCGAATACTGAAGCTTTCTTT. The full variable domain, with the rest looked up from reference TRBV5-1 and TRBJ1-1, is KAGVTQTPRYLIKTRGQQVTLSCSPISGHRSVSWYQQTPGQGLQFLFEYFSETQRNKGNFPGRFSGRQFSNSRSEMNVSTLELGDSALYLCASSSEGPPNTEAFFGQGTRLTVV.